The text below deals with one T cell receptor beta chain. V gave up 5 bases and J gave up 5 bases; unmatched junction bases: 13. This CDR3 spans 16 amino acids. In germline, CDR1 is SEHNR, CDR2 FQNEAQ (reference sequence). This sample stems from a study of CD8+ T cells in alopecia areata. Study-wide background: A 6-month period off drug followed tofacitinib, which lasted 6 to 18 months.

Investigators isolated RNA and reverse transcribed it into cDNA to act as the sequencing template. Profiling relied on immunoSEQ multiplex PCR, and the TCRdb table lists in-frame clones only, not all of them. The sample consists of 100,000 to 150,000 clones, roughly three fifths of them appearing once. This sequence joins TRBV7-9 and TRBJ2-3; 7 bases agree with TRBD1. The clonotype comes from a human donor with alopecia areata. The sample here was CD4+ T cells sorted from blood, taken at week 0. For the CDR3, the DNA is TGTGCCAGCAGCCCCCGCCGGCAGGGGGTTAGAGATACGCAGTATTTT. Its translation: CASSPRRQGVRDTQYF.